This T cell receptor beta chain was obtained from a study of blood T cell repertoires in COVID-19. About the study: The United States, Italy and Spain supplied acute and convalescent COVID-19 samples.

The V segment lost 3 bases and the J segment 4 bases; nucleotides outside the gene matches: 7. The germline V gene has CDR1 SGHTA and CDR2 FQGNSA. The CDR3 is 15 amino acids. In the original processing: By means of reference gene primer amplification, nucleated cell counts were estimated. The assay was immunoSEQ multiplex PCR, and TCRdb's table has in-frame clones only and misses some. Clone size and V and J calls were adopted from that table, with D and trimming inferred from the DNA. The profile shows 290,000 or so clones, around 90% of them singletons. The receptor was derived from a man between 70 and 80 years old with acute or convalescent COVID-19. The gene calls are TRBV7-2 and TRBJ2-5, with 8 bases that match TRBD2. The sequencing input was peripheral blood. The CDR3 nucleotides are TGTGCCAGCAGCTTCCAGCGGGGGCAGGGAGAGACCCAGTACTTC. Protein product: CASSFQRGQGETQYF.